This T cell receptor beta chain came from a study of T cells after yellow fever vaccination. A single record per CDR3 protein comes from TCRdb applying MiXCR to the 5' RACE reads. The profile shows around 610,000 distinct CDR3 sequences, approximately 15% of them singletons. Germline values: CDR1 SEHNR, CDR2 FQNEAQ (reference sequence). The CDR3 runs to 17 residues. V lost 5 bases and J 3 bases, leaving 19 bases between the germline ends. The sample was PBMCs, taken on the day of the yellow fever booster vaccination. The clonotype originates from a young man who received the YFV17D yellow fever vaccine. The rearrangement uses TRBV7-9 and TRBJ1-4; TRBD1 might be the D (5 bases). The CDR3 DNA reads TGTGCCAGCAGCAACCAGGGACCGACGTCATCTAATGAAAAACTGTTTTTT. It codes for CASSNQGPTSSNEKLFF.